One and the same sample provided the 5 T cell receptor beta chains below, sequenced in a study of blood T cell repertoires in COVID-19. Sequencing was performed with immunoSEQ multiplex PCR; in TCRdb, only in-frame clones are kept and a portion is missing. In the table there are approximately 25,000 clones, about 90% of which are singletons. The sample consisted of peripheral blood. These TCRs come from a woman aged 55-70 years with active COVID-19.

This clone was detected once. V is TRBV27 and J is TRBJ2-1; no definite D call. CDR1 MNHEY and CDR2 SMNVEV come from the germline V gene (reference sequence). The CDR3 loop spans 13 amino acids. V was pared by 2 bases and J by 8 bases, with 10 bases between. The CDR3 is CASSLVRVHEQFF. For the CDR3, the DNA is TGTGCCAGCAGTTTAGTAAGAGTTCATGAGCAGTTCTTC.

V usage is TRBV7-9 and J usage is TRBJ2-7, with 7 bases aligning to TRBD1. Trimming removed 5 bases from V and 0 bases from J; junction bases left unmatched: 7. Germline-derived CDR1 and CDR2 are SEHNR and FQNEAQ (reference sequence). This CDR3 contains 15 residues. DNA for the CDR3: TGTGCCAGCAGCCCGACAGGGCAAAGCTCCTACGAGCAGTACTTC. It yields the protein CASSPTGQSSYEQYF.

V and J are TRBV6-5 and TRBJ1-1; the D gene is possibly TRBD1 (5 bases). The CDR3 sequence is 14 residues long. With 0 bases removed from V and 1 base from J, the gap between germline ends came to 6 bases. CDR1 and CDR2 (germline): MNHEY, SVGAGI. The CDR3 sequence is CASSYSRGNTEAFF. The DNA of the CDR3 is TGTGCCAGCAGTTACTCAAGGGGGAACACTGAAGCTTTCTTT.

CDR3 in amino acids: CASSQGMDSSYNSPLHF. In DNA, the CDR3 is TGCGCCAGCAGCCAAGGGATGGACAGCTCCTATAATTCACCCCTCCACTTT. This rearrangement joins TRBV4-1 to TRBJ1-6, with D perhaps matching TRBD1 (6 bases). Between the trimmed V and J ends, which lost 1 base and 0 bases, there was a span of 10 bases. This CDR3 has 17 amino acids. Germline lookup yields CDR1 MGHRA and CDR2 YSYEKL.

The chain joins TRBV12-5 to TRBJ1-2, with TRBD1 as a possible D gene (5 bases). Germline CDR1 and CDR2: LGHNT and FRNRAP. CDR3 length: 15 amino acids. Trimming removed 2 bases at V and 5 bases at J, with 15 bases between. CDR3 nucleotides: TGTGCTAGTGGTTTGTGGGGGGGTCTTCGTTATGGCTACACCTTC. It yields the protein CASGLWGGLRYGYTF.